The rows below give T cell receptor beta chains drawn from one sample of a study of blood T cell repertoires in COVID-19. Clones were read by immunoSEQ multiplex PCR, and TCRdb kept only the in-frame ones, dropping some. Of 160,000 or so clones listed, 79% are singletons. Sequencing input: peripheral blood. The source is a woman aged 60-70 years with COVID-19, enrolled during active disease. CDR3s include the opening cysteine and the closing phenylalanine or tryptophan. D genes are given only for firm matches. The size field is filled for only some rows; it gives once, few, many or a size class.

CDR3aa: CASSPHQGLAGSNQPQHF; CDR3nt: TGTGCCAGCAGTCCCCACCAGGGATTGGCGGGAAGCAATCAGCCCCAGCATTTT; j_gene: TRBJ1-5; d_gene: NA; v_gene: TRBV27; abundance: few
CDR3aa: CASSAQGFAQYF; CDR3nt: TGTGCCAGCAGTGCTCAGGGGTTCGCGCAGTATTTT; j_gene: TRBJ2-3; d_gene: NA; v_gene: TRBV28; abundance: NA
CDR3aa: CASSPPSRVPENTGELFF; CDR3nt: TGTGCCAGCTCACCGCCGTCTAGAGTCCCTGAGAACACCGGGGAGCTGTTTTTT; j_gene: TRBJ2-2; d_gene: NA; v_gene: TRBV18; abundance: NA
CDR3aa: CASSLSRGTGMLFF; CDR3nt: TGTGCCAGCAGTTTATCTAGAGGGACAGGGATGCTGTTTTTT; j_gene: TRBJ1-4; d_gene: TRBD1; v_gene: TRBV27; abundance: NA
CDR3aa: CASSQDRGSMELFF; CDR3nt: TGTGCCAGCAGCCAAGATAGAGGTTCCATGGAGCTGTTTTTT; j_gene: TRBJ2-2; d_gene: NA; v_gene: TRBV4-2; abundance: NA
CDR3aa: CASSLASGTENIQYF; CDR3nt: TGTGCCAGCAGCTTAGCCTCCGGGACAGAAAACATTCAGTACTTC; j_gene: TRBJ2-4; d_gene: TRBD1; v_gene: TRBV7-2; abundance: NA
CDR3aa: CASSLAGRGLGETQYF; CDR3nt: TGCGCCAGCAGCTTGGCGGGCAGGGGGCTTGGGGAGACCCAGTACTTC; j_gene: TRBJ2-5; d_gene: TRBD1; v_gene: TRBV5-1; abundance: NA
CDR3aa: CASKRSQGADYGYTF; CDR3nt: TGTGCCAGTAAAAGAAGTCAGGGGGCCGACTATGGCTACACCTTC; j_gene: TRBJ1-2; d_gene: TRBD1; v_gene: TRBV19; abundance: NA
CDR3aa: CASRVGLAVNEQFF; CDR3nt: TGTGCCAGCAGAGTGGGACTAGCCGTGAATGAGCAGTTCTTC; j_gene: TRBJ2-1; d_gene: TRBD2; v_gene: TRBV6-5; abundance: NA
CDR3aa: CASSYIRTTAYGYTF; CDR3nt: TGTGCCAGCAGTTACATTAGGACGACAGCATATGGCTACACCTTC; j_gene: TRBJ1-2; d_gene: NA; v_gene: TRBV28; abundance: NA
CDR3aa: CASSLEPSRDGYTF; CDR3nt: TGTGCCAGCAGTTTGGAGCCCTCTCGCGACGGCTACACCTTC; j_gene: TRBJ1-2; d_gene: NA; v_gene: TRBV27; abundance: once
CDR3aa: CASSLGKGWAGELFF; CDR3nt: TGTGCCAGCAGCTTGGGGAAGGGGTGGGCCGGGGAGCTGTTTTTT; j_gene: TRBJ2-2; d_gene: NA; v_gene: TRBV5-4; abundance: NA
CDR3aa: CASSLTVQDTNTEAFF; CDR3nt: TGCGCCAGCAGCTTGACGGTCCAGGACACGAACACTGAAGCTTTCTTT; j_gene: TRBJ1-1; d_gene: NA; v_gene: TRBV5-1; abundance: NA
CDR3aa: CASSLWIGEQAFF; CDR3nt: TGTGCCAGCAGCTTATGGATTGGAGAACAAGCTTTCTTT; j_gene: TRBJ1-1; d_gene: NA; v_gene: TRBV7-9; abundance: NA
CDR3aa: CASSSPPGQGGTGELFF; CDR3nt: TGTGCCAGCAGCTCCCCCCCGGGACAGGGAGGTACCGGGGAGCTGTTTTTT; j_gene: TRBJ2-2; d_gene: TRBD1; v_gene: TRBV7-9; abundance: NA
CDR3aa: CAWSPGQPADEQYF; CDR3nt: TGTGCCTGGAGTCCGGGACAGCCCGCTGACGAGCAGTACTTC; j_gene: TRBJ2-7; d_gene: TRBD1; v_gene: TRBV30; abundance: NA
CDR3aa: CASSGTSGASTDTQYF; CDR3nt: TGTGCCAGCAGTGGGACTAGCGGGGCTAGCACAGATACGCAGTATTTT; j_gene: TRBJ2-3; d_gene: TRBD2; v_gene: TRBV28; abundance: NA
CDR3aa: CASSVDRGHITDTQYF; CDR3nt: TGTGCCAGCTCTGTGGACAGGGGGCATATCACAGATACGCAGTATTTT; j_gene: TRBJ2-3; d_gene: TRBD1; v_gene: TRBV18; abundance: NA
CDR3aa: CASSYTGVDTGELFF; CDR3nt: TGTGCCAGCAGTTACACAGGGGTCGACACCGGGGAGCTGTTTTTT; j_gene: TRBJ2-2; d_gene: TRBD1; v_gene: TRBV28; abundance: NA
CDR3aa: CASSLNGETQYF; CDR3nt: TGTGCTAGCAGCCTAAACGGGGAGACCCAGTACTTC; j_gene: TRBJ2-5; d_gene: NA; v_gene: TRBV7-7; abundance: NA
CDR3aa: CASSEADHRGSTDTQYF; CDR3nt: TGTGCCAGCAGCGAAGCAGACCACAGGGGAAGCACAGATACGCAGTATTTT; j_gene: TRBJ2-3; d_gene: TRBD1; v_gene: TRBV6-1; abundance: NA
CDR3aa: CASSPSGRRDQPQHF; CDR3nt: TGTGCCAGCAGCCCGTCCGGGAGGAGGGATCAGCCCCAGCATTTT; j_gene: TRBJ1-5; d_gene: NA; v_gene: TRBV14; abundance: NA
CDR3aa: CASSPTGDYGYTF; CDR3nt: TGTGCCAGCAGTCCCACAGGGGACTATGGCTACACCTTC; j_gene: TRBJ1-2; d_gene: TRBD1; v_gene: TRBV27; abundance: NA
CDR3aa: CASSPVRGYSYEQYF; CDR3nt: TGCGCCAGCAGCCCGGTCCGGGGGTACTCCTACGAGCAGTACTTC; j_gene: TRBJ2-7; d_gene: NA; v_gene: TRBV5-1; abundance: NA
CDR3aa: CASQGPKYLRRQGNYGYTF; CDR3nt: TGTGCCAGCCAGGGACCAAAGTACCTGAGGAGGCAGGGGAACTATGGCTACACCTTC; j_gene: TRBJ1-2; d_gene: NA; v_gene: TRBV21-1; abundance: NA
CDR3aa: CASRARQGAFDYTF; CDR3nt: TGTGCCAGCAGGGCAAGACAGGGGGCGTTTGACTACACCTTC; j_gene: TRBJ1-2; d_gene: TRBD1; v_gene: TRBV28; abundance: NA
CDR3aa: CASSLGGGPGNQPQHF; CDR3nt: TGTGCCAGCAGTCTCGGCGGGGGGCCTGGCAATCAGCCCCAGCATTTT; j_gene: TRBJ1-5; d_gene: NA; v_gene: TRBV28; abundance: few
CDR3aa: CASSRRGGGTNEKLFF; CDR3nt: TGTGCCAGCAGCCGAAGGGGGGGAGGAACTAATGAAAAACTGTTTTTT; j_gene: TRBJ1-4; d_gene: NA; v_gene: TRBV5-5; abundance: NA
CDR3aa: CASSLTPGNQPQHF; CDR3nt: TGTGCCAGCAGTCTTACCCCAGGGAATCAGCCCCAGCATTTT; j_gene: TRBJ1-5; d_gene: NA; v_gene: TRBV28; abundance: NA
CDR3aa: CASSSQAGGSNQPQHF; CDR3nt: TGTGCCAGCAGTTCCCAAGCCGGCGGTAGCAATCAGCCCCAGCATTTT; j_gene: TRBJ1-5; d_gene: NA; v_gene: TRBV28; abundance: NA
CDR3aa: CASSLAPAGGLGEQFF; CDR3nt: TGTGCTAGCAGCTTAGCACCAGCGGGAGGGCTGGGTGAGCAGTTCTTC; j_gene: TRBJ2-1; d_gene: TRBD2; v_gene: TRBV7-7; abundance: NA
CDR3aa: CASSLKSGGRANEKLFF; CDR3nt: TGTGCCAGCAGCTTAAAAAGTGGGGGCAGGGCAAATGAAAAACTGTTTTTT; j_gene: TRBJ1-4; d_gene: NA; v_gene: TRBV11-2; abundance: NA
CDR3aa: CASSVAGGLTEAFF; CDR3nt: TGTGCCAGCAGCGTAGCAGGGGGTTTGACTGAAGCTTTCTTT; j_gene: TRBJ1-1; d_gene: TRBD1; v_gene: TRBV9; abundance: NA
CDR3aa: CASSLVDGADTQYF; CDR3nt: TGTGCTAGCAGCTTAGTAGACGGGGCAGATACGCAGTATTTT; j_gene: TRBJ2-3; d_gene: NA; v_gene: TRBV7-7; abundance: NA
CDR3aa: CASRQGGDTEAFF; CDR3nt: TGCGCCAGCCGACAGGGCGGGGACACTGAAGCTTTCTTT; j_gene: TRBJ1-1; d_gene: TRBD1; v_gene: TRBV5-1; abundance: NA
CDR3aa: CSALDNEKLFF; CDR3nt: TGCAGTGCTTTGGACAACGAAAAACTGTTTTTT; j_gene: TRBJ1-4; d_gene: NA; v_gene: TRBV20-1; abundance: NA
CDR3aa: CASRRGLAEETQYF; CDR3nt: TGTGCCAGCAGGCGGGGACTAGCGGAAGAGACCCAGTACTTC; j_gene: TRBJ2-5; d_gene: TRBD2; v_gene: TRBV3-1/TRBV3-2; abundance: NA
CDR3aa: CASRVTDNSYEQYF; CDR3nt: TGCGCCAGCAGGGTCACCGACAATTCCTACGAGCAGTACTTC; j_gene: TRBJ2-7; d_gene: NA; v_gene: TRBV10-2; abundance: NA
CDR3aa: CASSFGSGSLETQYF; CDR3nt: TGTGCCAGCAGCTTCGGTAGCGGGAGTCTGGAGACCCAGTACTTC; j_gene: TRBJ2-5; d_gene: TRBD2; v_gene: TRBV7-2; abundance: NA
CDR3aa: CASSPGGLPYNEQFF; CDR3nt: TGTGCCAGCAGCCCTGGCGGATTGCCCTACAATGAGCAGTTCTTC; j_gene: TRBJ2-1; d_gene: NA; v_gene: TRBV9; abundance: NA
CDR3aa: CASTFGTRSYNEQFF; CDR3nt: TGTGCCAGCACCTTCGGGACTCGATCCTACAATGAGCAGTTCTTC; j_gene: TRBJ2-1; d_gene: NA; v_gene: TRBV7-2; abundance: NA
CDR3aa: CSVAQVLTGELFF; CDR3nt: TGCAGCGTTGCTCAGGTGCTCACCGGGGAGCTGTTTTTT; j_gene: TRBJ2-2; d_gene: NA; v_gene: TRBV29-1; abundance: NA
CDR3aa: CASSDVEGSEAFF; CDR3nt: TGTGCCAGCAGTGATGTGGAGGGGTCTGAAGCTTTCTTT; j_gene: TRBJ1-1; d_gene: NA; v_gene: TRBV2; abundance: NA
CDR3aa: CSVSYSSGNTIYF; CDR3nt: TGCAGCGTTTCGTACAGCTCTGGAAACACCATATATTTT; j_gene: TRBJ1-3; d_gene: NA; v_gene: TRBV29-1; abundance: NA
CDR3aa: CASSKGHRIETQYF; CDR3nt: TGTGCCAGTAGTAAGGGACACCGAATAGAGACCCAGTACTTC; j_gene: TRBJ2-5; d_gene: NA; v_gene: TRBV19; abundance: NA
CDR3aa: CASSQDQRLSGGNYGYTF; CDR3nt: TGTGCCAGCAGCCAAGACCAGAGATTGTCGGGGGGGAACTATGGCTACACCTTC; j_gene: TRBJ1-2; d_gene: NA; v_gene: TRBV4-2; abundance: few
CDR3aa: CASSPGSQALYTQYF; CDR3nt: TGCGCCAGCAGCCCGGGATCCCAGGCCCTTTATACGCAGTATTTT; j_gene: TRBJ2-3; d_gene: NA; v_gene: TRBV5-1; abundance: NA